The 25 T cell receptor beta chains listed next were all sequenced from one sample in a study of tumor-infiltrating lymphocytes in primary liver carcinoma. TCR beta cDNA was made from 400 to 500 ng total RNA with a constant-region primer. ARM-PCR, slightly modified, supplied the TCR beta libraries through three nested multiplex PCR rounds. TRBV1-TRBV30 forward primers paired with a C-beta reverse primer were used in the first two PCR rounds, which ran approximately 10 cycles each. TCRdb re-analysed the multiplex PCR reads in MiXCR, keeping a single row per CDR3 protein. The table includes about 96,000 distinct CDR3 sequences, 65% to 70% detected once. Investigators took RNA and DNA out together from 20-30 mg of unsorted bulk tissue. The specimen was tumor-adjacent normal liver tissue. The receptors were sampled from a man aged 35-49 years with primary liver carcinoma and hepatitis B virus infection.

In its sample, this clonotype was seen many times. The V and J genes are TRBV10-2 and TRBJ2-1; D is unresolved. V was clipped by 3 bases and J by 8 bases, with 5 bases between them. This CDR3 comprises 11 residues. The germline gives CDR1 WSHSY, CDR2 SAAADI. The CDR3 spells CASSDGDEQFF. For the CDR3, the DNA is TGCGCCAGCAGTGATGGTGATGAGCAGTTCTTC.

CDR3: CASSLLWGPRTANYGYTF. The CDR3 nucleotides are TGTGCCAGCAGCTTACTATGGGGGCCTAGGACAGCTAACTATGGCTACACCTTC. V and J are TRBV7-9 and TRBJ1-2, with a tentative D call TRBD1 (6 bases). Germline V gives CDR1 SEHNR, CDR2 FQNEAQ (reference sequence). V was clipped by 2 bases and J by 0 bases, with 19 bases between them. The CDR3 sequence is 18 residues long.

As to this clonotype: A read error may explain this, as a much larger clone is one base away. The CDR3 DNA is TGTGCCAGCAGTTTATCATCAACTTTGGTTGCTGAAGCTTTCTTT. This gives the protein CASSLSSTLVAEAFF. This chain joins TRBV12-3 or TRBV12-4 and TRBJ1-1; D is undetermined. V lost 2 bases and J 6 bases, leaving 16 bases between the germline ends. The length of the CDR3 is 15 residues.

In its sample, this clonotype was seen a few times. It may be a read error: a sequence one base away is much more abundant. The chain couples TRBV6-1 to TRBJ2-2, with 10 bases fitting TRBD1. Unmatched junction bases numbered 7, after V lost 7 bases and J lost 5 bases. Germline CDR1 is MNHNS and CDR2 is SASEGT. The CDR3 has 15 amino acids. CDR3 loop: CASTSGTGATGELFF. The CDR3, as DNA: TGTGCCAGCACATCCGGGACAGGGGCGACCGGGGAGCTGTTTTTT.

Concerning this clonotype: A read error is possible here, since a much larger clone lies one base away. V usage is TRBV10-3 and J usage is TRBJ2-2, with unresolved D. The CDR3 has 15 amino acids. Germline CDR1 and CDR2: ENHRY and SYGVKD. CDR3 sequence (DNA): TGTGACATCAGTGACCTGCTAGTTGGAACCGGGGAGCTGTTTTTT. Its protein product is CDISDLLVGTGELFF.

This clonotype was counted many times. The gene calls are TRBV6-1 and TRBJ2-1; TRBD2 aligns across 8 bases. CDR1 is MNHNS, CDR2 SASEGT, per germline. V shed 2 bases and J 16 bases; nucleotides not matched to a gene: 10. There are 13 residues in the CDR3. CDR3: CASSENGREGSFF. CDR3 DNA: TGTGCCAGCAGTGAAAACGGGAGGGAGGGCTCTTTCTTC.

In the case of this clonotype: At one end, the junction sequence differs from germline, possibly due to a read error. The J gene is TRBJ2-3, the V gene TRBV6-6, with TRBD1 matching over 7 bases. Germline values: CDR1 MNHNY, CDR2 SVGAGI (reference sequence). This CDR3 comprises 12 residues. CDR3 DNA sequence: TGTACCAGCAGTACGGACAGGCCAACGCAGTATTTT. Translated: CTSSTDRPTQYF.

The V and J genes are TRBV11-2 and TRBJ2-7; tentatively, D is TRBD1 or TRBD2 (5 bases each). Trimming left V 5 bases short and J 10 bases short, with 24 bases between. CDR1 is SGHAT and CDR2 is FQNNGV in the germline V gene. This CDR3 has 15 amino acids. The CDR3 sequence: CASSMYAGTEGEQYF. In DNA form, the CDR3 reads TGTGCCAGCAGCATGTACGCAGGGACCGAGGGTGAACAGTACTTC.

The J gene is TRBJ2-3, the V gene TRBV29-1; no firm D call. CDR1 and CDR2 from the germline V gene are SQVTM and ANQGSEA. The CDR3 covers 14 residues. V shed 6 bases and J shed 1 base, with 14 bases lying between them. CDR3 DNA sequence: TGCAGCGTCCATGACGGATCTGGCACAGATACGCAGTATTTT. As protein: CSVHDGSGTDTQYF.

Regarding this clonotype: The junction differs from germline at one of its ends, possibly a read error. V gene TRBV6-1 combines with J gene TRBJ2-7, with D possibly matching TRBD2 (6 bases). CDR1 and CDR2 (germline): MNHNS, SASEGT. The CDR3 extends over 15 amino acids. Here the CDR3 reads CTSSESSGPSYEQYF. As DNA, the CDR3 is TGTACCAGCAGTGAAAGTAGCGGACCTTCCTACGAGCAGTACTTC.

On this clonotype: A junction boundary mismatches the germline segment, possibly from a read error. The chain has TRBV6-1 and TRBJ2-1; TRBD1 matches 8 bases. The germline gives CDR1 MNHNS, CDR2 SASEGT. This CDR3 has 14 residues. CDR3 residues: CTSSVWQGADEQFF. In nucleotides, the CDR3 is TGTACCAGCAGTGTATGGCAGGGGGCGGATGAGCAATTCTTC.

Details on this clonotype: The junction differs from germline at one of its ends, possibly a read error. The chain combines TRBV7-8 with TRBJ2-3, with TRBD2 identical over 8 bases. Germline CDR1 reads SGHVS; CDR2 reads FQNEAQ. This CDR3 comprises 17 residues. CDR3 sequence: CTSSLAQSGGPHDTQCF. The CDR3 bases are TGTACCAGCAGCTTAGCCCAATCGGGAGGGCCACATGATACGCAGTGTTTT.

Turning to this clonotype: A much larger clone sits a single nucleotide away, making a read error possible. The rearrangement uses TRBV30 and TRBJ2-3, with D possibly matching TRBD1 (5 bases). V dropped 3 bases and J dropped 0 bases, with 10 bases sitting between them. This CDR3 contains 14 residues. Looked up from germline, CDR1 is GTSNPN and CDR2 is SVGIG (reference sequence). The CDR3 DNA reads as TGTGCCTGGAGAAGGCCAGGGAGCACAGATACGCAGTATTTT. It codes for CAWRRPGSTDTQYF.

This clonotype was seen a single time. A much larger clone lies a single base off, so this may be a read error. The conserved phenylalanine or tryptophan normally closing the CDR3 is absent here, so this likely arose from a read error. The J gene is TRBJ2-2, the V gene TRBV5-1; 8 bases match TRBD2. This CDR3 spans 13 amino acids. Germline CDR1 and CDR2: SGHRS and YFSETQ. J lost 7 bases, V lost 5 bases, and 4 bases had no gene match. CDR3 amino acids: CASRERENGELFL. The CDR3, as DNA: TGCGCCAGCAGAGAGCGGGAGAACGGGGAGCTGTTTCTT.

This clonotype was detected many times. The chain has TRBV6-1 and TRBJ2-2; 7 bases line up with TRBD1. After removal of 10 bases from V and 0 bases from J, the junction contained 2 bases not matched to a gene. This CDR3 spans 13 amino acids. CDR1 is MNHNS, CDR2 SASEGT, per germline. The CDR3 is CATGTANTGELFF. In DNA, the CDR3 is TGTGCCACCGGGACAGCGAACACCGGGGAGCTGTTTTTT.

This clonotype was picked up a small number of times. Being one base from a much bigger clone, this may be a read error. This chain joins TRBV6-5 and TRBJ1-1; perhaps TRBD1 as D (5 bases). The CDR3 has 14 amino acids. CDR1 MNHEY and CDR2 SVGAGI come from the germline V gene. This CDR3 reads CTSVEGRGYTEAFF. The CDR3 region has the DNA TGTACCAGCGTTGAAGGGAGGGGCTACACTGAAGCTTTCTTT.

As for this clonotype: A single base separates this from a much larger clone, so it may be a read error. CDR3 DNA sequence: TGTACCAGCAGCCAACGCGGACAGGGGGCCCAAGAGACCCAGTACTTC. Protein: CTSSQRGQGAQETQYF. The chain couples TRBV7-9 to TRBJ2-5, with 11 bases fitting TRBD1. CDR1 and CDR2 (germline): SEHNR, FQNEAQ (reference sequence). There are 16 residues in the CDR3.

Remarks on this clonotype: As the CDR3 is not closed by the conserved phenylalanine or tryptophan, this likely results from a read error. This chain uses TRBV6-6 with TRBJ2-1, with D unclear. This CDR3 region has 14 residues. The V gene lost 4 bases and the J gene lost 2 bases, with 9 bases spanning the gap. CDR1 is MNHNY, CDR2 SVGAGI, per germline (reference sequence). The CDR3 nucleotides are TGTGCCAGCAGTTTCGGCCCAGCCTACAATGAGCAGTTCTTA. Its translation is CASSFGPAYNEQFL.

This clonotype has only one observation. The chain links TRBV11-2 to TRBJ2-3; 7 nucleotides agree with TRBD1. The better agreement between TRBJ1-5 and the DNA end casts doubt on the J call. Germline values: CDR1 SGHAT, CDR2 FQNNGV. CDR3 length equals 16 residues. This chain's CDR3 is CARTKGASLSGDTQHF. DNA for the CDR3: TGTGCCAGAACCAAGGGGGCTAGCCTATCAGGAGATACGCAGCATTTT.

This clonotype has just a few counts. A much bigger clone sits one base away, suggesting this may be a read error. The conserved phenylalanine or tryptophan normally closing the CDR3 is absent here, so this likely arose from a read error. V usage is TRBV12-3 or TRBV12-4 and J usage is TRBJ1-4, with no clear D. The length of the CDR3 is 12 residues. V lost 6 bases to trimming and J lost 3 bases, with 5 bases between them. This chain's CDR3 is CASRASNEKLFL. CDR3 nucleotide sequence: TGTGCCAGCAGAGCCTCTAATGAAAAACTGTTTCTT.

On this clonotype itself: This may arise from a read error, as a much more abundant clone is one base away. The chain uses TRBV6-6 and TRBJ2-1; D is unclear. Trimming left V 4 bases short and J 3 bases short, with 10 bases between. This CDR3 region has 14 residues. From germline, CDR1 is MNHNY and CDR2 SVGAGI (reference sequence). DNA for the CDR3: TGTGCCAGCAGTTTCGGCGCAGTCTACAATGAGCAGTTCTTC. It translates to CASSFGAVYNEQFF.

V and J are TRBV6-5 and TRBJ2-5, with D perhaps assigned TRBD1 or TRBD2 (5 bases each). The CDR3 covers 15 residues. Germline lookup yields CDR1 MNHEY and CDR2 SVGAGI. V was clipped by 6 bases and J by 5 bases, with 19 bases between them. The CDR3 region has the DNA TGTGCCAGCAGCAGTGGAGCAGGGACGATGGAGACCCAGTACTTC. Protein product: CASSSGAGTMETQYF.

This clonotype was seen many times. The chain is built from TRBV6-5 and TRBJ1-1; D remains ambiguous. Trimming removed 5 bases at V and 4 bases at J, with 11 bases between. CDR1 and CDR2 (germline): MNHEY, SVGAGI. The CDR3 has 13 residues. The CDR3 reads CASSPGPFTEAFF. The CDR3 nucleotides are TGTGCCAGCAGTCCTGGACCGTTCACTGAAGCTTTCTTT.

This clonotype was detected ten times or more. The chain couples TRBV11-1 to TRBJ2-1; a weak D match, TRBD1 (6 bases). The ends were cut back, 7 bases at V and 8 bases at J, with 21 bases in the middle. Per germline, CDR1 SGHAT and CDR2 FQDESV (reference sequence). This CDR3 has 15 residues. CDR3 sequence reads: CASTRAAGVIDEQFF. The CDR3, as DNA: TGTGCCAGCACCCGGGCGGCAGGGGTTATCGATGAGCAGTTCTTC.

Points on this clonotype: The junction does not match germline at one end; this may be a read error. The chain recombines TRBV12-3 or TRBV12-4 with TRBJ2-7, with 7 bases lining up with TRBD1. The CDR3 sequence is 13 residues long. The CDR3 is CASTDRSAVEQHF. CDR3 in DNA: TGTGCCAGCACGGACAGGAGCGCGGTCGAGCAGCACTTC.